This TCR beta chain was identified during a study of T cells in localized non-small cell lung cancer. The CDR3 has 14 residues. V dropped 7 bases and J dropped 2; count of bases not matched to a gene: 2. Germline lookup yields CDR1 SGHRS and CDR2 YFSETQ. Method: immunoSEQ multiplex PCR; TCRdb's copy keeps in-frame clones and lacks some. The sample holds about 51,000 clones; 80% to 85% are singletons and the top ten take about 15%. The sample was peripheral blood mononuclear cells, taken before any cancer treatment. This chain joins TRBV5-1 and TRBJ2-2, with TRBD1 identical over 10 bases. The receptor was isolated from a man between 40 and 70 years old with stage III lung adenocarcinoma. This CDR3 reads CASSTGGNTGELFF. The CDR3 nucleotides are TGCGCCAGCTCGACAGGGGGCAACACCGGGGAGCTGTTTTTT.